These 15 T cell receptor beta chains came from one sample sequenced in a study of shared clonotypes between healthy human individuals. Sequencing used immunoSEQ multiplex PCR; TCRdb keeps in-frame clones, though not all of them. This sample has over 1.5 million clones, with approximately 98% found just once. Specimen: naive CD4+ T cells sorted from blood. Subset: CD45RA+ positively selected. Receptors were obtained from a man aged 30 to 39 in good health.

The chain joins TRBV5-4 to TRBJ2-7; D might be TRBD1 (6 bases). Germline CDR1 reads SGHNT; CDR2 reads YYREEE (reference sequence). The CDR3 is made up of 12 amino acids. The germline V and J ends were trimmed by 2 bases and 7 bases, with 10 bases remaining between them. The CDR3 loop is CASSLQDREQYF. For the CDR3, the DNA is TGTGCCAGCAGCTTACAGGACAGAGAGCAGTACTTC. Filled out from reference TRBV5-4 and TRBJ2-7, the complete variable domain reads ETGVTQSPTHLIKTRGQQVTLRCSSQSGHNTVSWYQQALGQGPQFIFQYYREEENGRGNFPPRFSGLQFPNYSSELNVNALELDDSALYLCASSLQDREQYFGPGTRLTVT.

The genes are TRBV6-5 and TRBJ1-1, with D hard to call. Germline assignment: CDR1 MNHEY and CDR2 SVGAGI. Trimming shortened V by 10 bases and J by 1 base, and 16 bases separated the two germline ends. This CDR3 comprises 14 residues. The CDR3 spells CATSQELGNTEAFF. As DNA, the CDR3 is TGTGCCACTTCCCAGGAGCTAGGGAACACTGAAGCTTTCTTT.

The chain recombines TRBV11-2 with TRBJ2-2; D remains ambiguous. Germline CDR1 is SGHAT and CDR2 is FQNNGV. The V end lost 7 bases, the J end lost 1 base, and 10 bases lay between the germline ends. CDR3 size: 14 residues. CDR3 loop: CASNRKVNTGELFF. The CDR3, as DNA: TGTGCCAGCAATCGAAAGGTGAACACCGGGGAGCTGTTTTTT.

V is TRBV5-1 and J is TRBJ1-1, with a tentative D call TRBD1 (6 bases). CDR3 length: 14 amino acids. Germline loops: CDR1 SGHRS, CDR2 YFSETQ. The ends were cut back, 3 bases at V and 6 bases at J, with 15 bases in the middle. The CDR3 bases are TGCGCCAGCAGCTGGGGCCGGACAGACCCTGAAGCTTTCTTT. Translating gives CASSWGRTDPEAFF.

The chain joins TRBV15 to TRBJ2-7, with a tentative D call TRBD1 (6 bases). The CDR3 sequence is 16 residues long. CDR1 is LNHNV and CDR2 is YYDKDF in the germline V gene (reference sequence). V lost 0 bases to trimming and J lost 3 bases, with 15 bases between them. CDR3 nucleotides: TGTGCCACCAGCAGAGATGTCCGACAGGCAAACTACGAGCAGTACTTC. It encodes CATSRDVRQANYEQYF. Full variable domain (rest looked up from reference TRBV15 and TRBJ2-7): DAMVIQNPRYQVTQFGKPVTLSCSQTLNHNVMYWYQQKSSQAPKLLFHYYDKDFNNEADTPDNFQSRRPNTSFCFLDIRSPGLGDTAMYLCATSRDVRQANYEQYFGPGTRLTVT.

The rearrangement links TRBV6-1 to TRBJ1-5; D possibly corresponds to TRBD1 (6 bases). The CDR3 totals 15 residues. The V and J ends lost 10 bases and 5 bases respectively, with 21 bases between them. Germline CDR1 and CDR2: MNHNS and SASEGT. The CDR3 DNA follows: TGTGCCACTGGGATGGGGGCAGAGAGTGATCAGCCCCAGCATTTT. Protein sequence: CATGMGAESDQPQHF.

The chain combines TRBV29-1 with TRBJ2-1, with 11 bases lining up with TRBD2. Trimming at V came to 4 bases and at J to 4 bases, leaving 6 bases not matched to a gene. The CDR3 runs to 15 residues. CDR1 and CDR2 from the germline V gene are SQVTM and ANQGSEA. The CDR3 loop reads CSVVVAGGKYNEQFF. The CDR3 DNA reads TGCAGCGTTGTCGTAGCGGGAGGGAAATACAATGAGCAGTTCTTC.

This clone has only one observation. This chain links TRBV28 with TRBJ1-2; possible D gene TRBD1, 5 bases. The CDR3 extends over 13 amino acids. The germline gives CDR1 MDHEN, CDR2 SYDVKM. The V end was cut by 6 bases, the J end by 7 bases, with 15 bases between. The CDR3 region has the DNA TGTGCCAGCAGCGGACATTTAGCCTTTGGCTACACCTTC. This sequence encodes CASSGHLAFGYTF.

Only one count was recorded for this clone. This chain connects TRBV5-1 to TRBJ2-3, with D perhaps TRBD1 (6 bases). CDR3 length equals 13 residues. Germline V gene data show CDR1 as SGHRS and CDR2 as YFSETQ. V lost 1 base and J lost 4, with 7 bases in between. CDR3 coding DNA: TGCGCCAGCAGCTTGAACAGGGCAGATACGCAGTATTTT. This sequence encodes CASSLNRADTQYF.

V usage is TRBV11-2 and J usage is TRBJ1-5; weak D call: TRBD1 (5 bases). The V gene's germline CDR1 is SGHAT and CDR2 FQNNGV. V gave up 5 bases and J gave up 3 bases, with 14 bases separating them. The CDR3 runs 15 residues. In DNA form, the CDR3 reads TGTGCCAGCAGCGAAGGCAGGGCTCTCAATCAGCCCCAGCATTTT. This gives the protein CASSEGRALNQPQHF.

Notes on this clone: Other DNA sequences from this sample encode an identical CDR3 as well. CDR3 sequence (DNA): TGTGCCAGCAGTGAAGGGGTCAATCAGCCCCAGCATTTT. This codes for CASSEGVNQPQHF. The chain recombines TRBV6-1 with TRBJ1-5, with D unclear. The CDR3 sequence is 13 residues long. V lost 1 base and J lost 3, with 4 bases in between. Looked up from germline, CDR1 is MNHNS and CDR2 is SASEGT.

The chain has TRBV4-3 and TRBJ2-6; D is unclear. V was trimmed by 4 bases and J by 4 bases, leaving 17 bases between them. The CDR3 is 17 residues long. Germline V CDR1 and CDR2: LGHNA, YSLEER. The CDR3 coding sequence is TGCGCCAGCAGCCCCGTCGATTCGTGGTCAGGGGCCAACGTCCTGACTTTC. Encoded protein: CASSPVDSWSGANVLTF.

This clone was counted a single time. The V and J genes are TRBV7-2 and TRBJ2-3; no clear D gene. With 0 bases removed from V and 11 bases from J, the gap between germline ends came to 15 bases. The CDR3 totals 14 residues. Germline-derived CDR1 and CDR2 are SGHTA and FQGNSA. The CDR3 here is CASSLAVPPGKQYF. In nucleotides, the CDR3 is TGTGCCAGCAGCTTAGCTGTCCCCCCTGGGAAGCAGTATTTT.

In this sample, this clone turned up once. J is TRBJ1-2 and V is TRBV10-3, with D unresolved. There are 17 residues in the CDR3. Trimming left V 0 bases short and J 0 bases short, with 14 bases between. The V gene's germline CDR1 is ENHRY and CDR2 SYGVKD. This CDR3 is CAISESGRGETNYGYTF. CDR3 DNA: TGTGCCATCAGTGAGTCGGGAAGAGGAGAGACTAACTATGGCTACACCTTC.

The chain links TRBV10-3 to TRBJ1-4, with D possibly being TRBD1 (6 bases). The germline gives CDR1 ENHRY, CDR2 SYGVKD. V shed 0 bases and J shed 8 bases, with 22 bases lying between them. There are 18 residues in the CDR3. Written as DNA, the CDR3 is TGTGCCATCAGTGAGTCCAGAACCACAGGGTCCTCACGGGAAAAACTGTTTTTT. Its protein is CAISESRTTGSSREKLFF.